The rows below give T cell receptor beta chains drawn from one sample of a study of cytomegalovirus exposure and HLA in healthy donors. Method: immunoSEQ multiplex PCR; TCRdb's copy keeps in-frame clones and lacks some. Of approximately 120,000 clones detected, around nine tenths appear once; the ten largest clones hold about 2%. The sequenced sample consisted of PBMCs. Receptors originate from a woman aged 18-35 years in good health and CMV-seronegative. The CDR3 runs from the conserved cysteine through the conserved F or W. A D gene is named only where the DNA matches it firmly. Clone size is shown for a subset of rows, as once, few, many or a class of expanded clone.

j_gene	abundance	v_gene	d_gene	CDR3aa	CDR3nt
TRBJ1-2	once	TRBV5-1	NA	CASSLQTNYGYTF	TGCGCCAGCAGCTTACAGACAAACTATGGCTACACCTTC
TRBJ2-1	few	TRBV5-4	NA	CASSLDRANEQFF	TGTGCCAGCAGCTTGGACAGGGCCAATGAGCAGTTCTTC
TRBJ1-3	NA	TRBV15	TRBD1	CATSTLGQGSGNTIYF	TGTGCCACCAGCACCCTGGGACAGGGCTCTGGAAACACCATATATTTT
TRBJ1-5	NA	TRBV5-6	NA	CASSLLQAGNQPQHF	TGTGCCAGCAGCTTGCTACAGGCGGGCAATCAGCCCCAGCATTTT
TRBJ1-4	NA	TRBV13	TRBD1	CASSFGTGGREKLFF	TGTGCCAGCAGCTTCGGGACAGGGGGTCGGGAAAAACTGTTTTTT
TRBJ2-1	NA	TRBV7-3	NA	CASSLRDNEQFF	TGTGCCAGCAGCTTACGGGACAATGAGCAGTTCTTC
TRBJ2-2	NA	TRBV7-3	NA	CASSQRGRRGGTGELFF	TGTGCCAGCAGTCAACGGGGAAGGAGGGGCGGCACCGGGGAGCTGTTTTTT
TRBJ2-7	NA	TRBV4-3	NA	CASSQDGGGGNSYEQYF	TGCGCCAGCAGCCAAGATGGAGGGGGGGGAAACTCCTACGAGCAGTACTTC
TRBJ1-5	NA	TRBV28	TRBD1	CASSLRGGYQPQHF	TGTGCCAGCAGTTTGAGAGGGGGCTATCAGCCCCAGCATTTT
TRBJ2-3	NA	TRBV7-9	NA	CAAASSRGFADTQYF	TGTGCCGCCGCATCTAGTCGGGGTTTCGCAGATACGCAGTATTTT
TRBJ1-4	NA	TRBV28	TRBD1	CASTTPGGPEKLFF	TGTGCCAGCACTACACCAGGGGGACCCGAAAAACTGTTTTTT
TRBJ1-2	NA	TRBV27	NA	CASSASSRLGYTF	TGTGCCAGCAGTGCCTCAAGTCGCCTAGGCTACACCTTC
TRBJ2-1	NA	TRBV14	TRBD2	CASSPTSGSYNEQFF	TGTGCCAGCAGCCCTACTAGCGGCTCCTACAATGAGCAGTTCTTC
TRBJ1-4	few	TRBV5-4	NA	CASSLETGTNEKLFF	TGTGCCAGCAGCTTAGAGACGGGAACTAATGAAAAACTGTTTTTT
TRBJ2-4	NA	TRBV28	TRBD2	CASRTIGTSGTKNIQYF	TGTGCCAGCAGAACGATCGGGACTAGCGGCACCAAAAACATTCAGTACTTC
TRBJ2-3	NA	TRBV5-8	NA	CASSRGLMSDRLTDTQYF	TGTGCCAGCAGCAGGGGCCTCATGAGTGACAGGCTCACAGATACGCAGTATTTT
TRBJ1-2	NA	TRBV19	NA	CASSLNSLYGYTF	TGTGCCAGTAGTCTAAACAGTCTCTATGGCTACACCTTC
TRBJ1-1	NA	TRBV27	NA	CASSFGTVAFF	TGTGCCAGCAGTTTCGGGACTGTGGCTTTCTTT
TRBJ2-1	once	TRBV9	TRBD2	CASSVAGGASYNEQFF	TGTGCCAGCAGCGTAGCGGGGGGGGCCTCCTACAATGAGCAGTTCTTC
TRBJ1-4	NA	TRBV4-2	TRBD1	CASLETGGKEKLFF	TGTGCCAGCCTAGAAACAGGGGGAAAAGAAAAACTGTTTTTT
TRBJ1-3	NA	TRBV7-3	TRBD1	CASSYSDRGGENTIYF	TGTGCCAGCAGCTATTCGGACAGGGGAGGTGAAAACACCATATATTTT
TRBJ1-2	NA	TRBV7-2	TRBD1	CASRDTRTGGIMGYTF	TGTGCCAGCAGGGATACCAGGACAGGGGGGATAATGGGCTACACCTTC
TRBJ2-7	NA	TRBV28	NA	CASSFPSRAPYEQYF	TGTGCCAGCAGTTTTCCCTCCAGGGCCCCCTACGAGCAGTACTTC
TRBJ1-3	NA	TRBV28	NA	CASMGLRNTIYF	TGTGCCAGCATGGGGCTCCGAAACACCATATATTTT
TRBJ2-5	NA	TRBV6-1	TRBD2	CAASGVGETQYF	TGTGCCGCAAGCGGGGTAGGAGAGACCCAGTACTTC